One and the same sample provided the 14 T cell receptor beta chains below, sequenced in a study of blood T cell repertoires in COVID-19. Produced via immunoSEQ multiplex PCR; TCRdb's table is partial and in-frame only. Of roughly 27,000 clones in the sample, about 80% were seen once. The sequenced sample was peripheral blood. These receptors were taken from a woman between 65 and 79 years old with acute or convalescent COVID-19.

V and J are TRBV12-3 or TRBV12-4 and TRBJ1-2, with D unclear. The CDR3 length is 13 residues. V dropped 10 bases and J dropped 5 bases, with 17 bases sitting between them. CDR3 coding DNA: TGTGCCATTTACAGACTAACGAGATATGGCTACACCTTC. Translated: CAIYRLTRYGYTF.

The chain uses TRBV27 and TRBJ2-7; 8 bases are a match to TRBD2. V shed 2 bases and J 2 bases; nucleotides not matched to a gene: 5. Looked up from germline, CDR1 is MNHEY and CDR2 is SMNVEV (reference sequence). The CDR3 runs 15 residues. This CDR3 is CASSLDGGGPYEQYF. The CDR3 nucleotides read TGTGCCAGCAGTTTAGACGGGGGGGGCCCCTACGAGCAGTACTTC.

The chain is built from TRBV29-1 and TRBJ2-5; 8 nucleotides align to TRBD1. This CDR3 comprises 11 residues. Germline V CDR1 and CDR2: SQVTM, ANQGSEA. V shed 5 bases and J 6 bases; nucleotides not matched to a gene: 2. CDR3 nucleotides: TGCAGCGTTCGACAGGGGAAGACCCAGTACTTC. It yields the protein CSVRQGKTQYF.

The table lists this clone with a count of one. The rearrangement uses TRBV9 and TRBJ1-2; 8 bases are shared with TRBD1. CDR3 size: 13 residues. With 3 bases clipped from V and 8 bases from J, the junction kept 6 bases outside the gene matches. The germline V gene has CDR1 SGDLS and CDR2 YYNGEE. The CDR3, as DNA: TGTGCCAGCAGCGCCCAGGGGGCTTGGGGCTACACCTTC. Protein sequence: CASSAQGAWGYTF. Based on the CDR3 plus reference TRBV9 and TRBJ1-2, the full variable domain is DSGVTQTPKHLITATGQRVTLRCSPRSGDLSVYWYQQSLDQGLQFLIQYYNGEERAKGNILERFSAQQFPDLHSELNLSSLELGDSALYFCASSAQGAWGYTFGSGTRLTVV.

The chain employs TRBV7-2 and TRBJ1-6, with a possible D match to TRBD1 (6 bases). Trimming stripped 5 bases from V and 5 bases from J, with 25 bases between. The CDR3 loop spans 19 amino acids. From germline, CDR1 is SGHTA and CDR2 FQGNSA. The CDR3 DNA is TGTGCCAGCAGCCATCCATCCGGGGCGCAGGGGCGAAATAATTCACCCCTCCACTTT. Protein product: CASSHPSGAQGRNNSPLHF. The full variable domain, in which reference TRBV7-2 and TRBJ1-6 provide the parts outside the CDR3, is GAGVSQSPSNKVTEKGKDVELRCDPISGHTALYWYRQSLGQGLEFLIYFQGNSAPDKSGLPSDRFSAERTGGSVSTLTIQRTQQEDSAVYLCASSHPSGAQGRNNSPLHFGNGTRLTVT.

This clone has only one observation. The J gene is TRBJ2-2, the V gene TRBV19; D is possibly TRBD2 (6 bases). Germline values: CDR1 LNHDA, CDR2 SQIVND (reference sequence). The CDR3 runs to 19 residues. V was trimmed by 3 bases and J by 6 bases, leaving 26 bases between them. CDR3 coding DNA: TGTGCCAGTAGTATGTTGGGGAGAGGAAGGGCCGGGGGTTCCGGGGAGCTGTTTTTT. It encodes CASSMLGRGRAGGSGELFF.

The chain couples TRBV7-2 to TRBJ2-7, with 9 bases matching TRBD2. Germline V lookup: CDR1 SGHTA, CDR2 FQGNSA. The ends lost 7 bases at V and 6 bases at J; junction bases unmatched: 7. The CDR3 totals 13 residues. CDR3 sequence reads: CASTERGVSEQYF. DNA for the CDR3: TGTGCCAGCACGGAGCGGGGGGTTTCCGAGCAGTACTTC.

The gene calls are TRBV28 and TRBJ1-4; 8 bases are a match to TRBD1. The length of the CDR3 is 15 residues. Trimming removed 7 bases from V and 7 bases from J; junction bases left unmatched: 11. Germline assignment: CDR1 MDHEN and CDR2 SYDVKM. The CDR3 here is CASIQGAVSSEKLFF. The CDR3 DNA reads TGTGCCAGCATCCAGGGGGCGGTCTCTAGTGAAAAACTGTTTTTT.

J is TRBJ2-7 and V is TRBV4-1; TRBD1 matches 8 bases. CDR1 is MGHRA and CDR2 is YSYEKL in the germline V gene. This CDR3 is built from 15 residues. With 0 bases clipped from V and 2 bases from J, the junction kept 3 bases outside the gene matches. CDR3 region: CASSQEDRAAYEQYF. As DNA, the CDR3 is TGCGCCAGCAGCCAAGAGGACAGGGCAGCCTACGAGCAGTACTTC.

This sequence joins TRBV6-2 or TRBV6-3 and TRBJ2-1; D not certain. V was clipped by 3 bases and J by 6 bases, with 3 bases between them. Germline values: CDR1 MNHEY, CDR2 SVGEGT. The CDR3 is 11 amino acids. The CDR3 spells CASSYLNEQFF. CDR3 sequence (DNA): TGTGCCAGCAGTTATCTCAATGAGCAGTTCTTC.

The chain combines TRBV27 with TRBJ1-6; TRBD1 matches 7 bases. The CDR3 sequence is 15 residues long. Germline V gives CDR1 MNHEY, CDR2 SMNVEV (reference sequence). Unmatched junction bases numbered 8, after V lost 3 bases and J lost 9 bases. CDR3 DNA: TGTGCCAGCAGTTTTGAGGGGGCTAGGGTTTCACCCCTCCACTTT. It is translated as CASSFEGARVSPLHF.

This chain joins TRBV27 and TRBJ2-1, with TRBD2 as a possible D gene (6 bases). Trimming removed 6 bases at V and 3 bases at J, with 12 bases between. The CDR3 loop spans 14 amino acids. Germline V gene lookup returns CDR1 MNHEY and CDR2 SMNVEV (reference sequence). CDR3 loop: CASRGGANYNEQFF. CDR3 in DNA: TGTGCCAGCAGAGGAGGGGCGAACTACAATGAGCAGTTCTTC.

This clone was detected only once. The CDR3 sequence: CSVLRGTSGASTDTQYF. CDR3 sequence (DNA): TGCAGCGTCCTACGCGGGACTAGCGGGGCAAGCACAGATACGCAGTATTTT. The chain carries TRBV29-1 and TRBJ2-3; 13 nucleotides align to TRBD2. There are 17 residues in the CDR3. The V and J ends lost 6 bases and 0 bases, in that order; junction bases with no gene match: 9. Germline-derived CDR1 and CDR2 are SQVTM and ANQGSEA.

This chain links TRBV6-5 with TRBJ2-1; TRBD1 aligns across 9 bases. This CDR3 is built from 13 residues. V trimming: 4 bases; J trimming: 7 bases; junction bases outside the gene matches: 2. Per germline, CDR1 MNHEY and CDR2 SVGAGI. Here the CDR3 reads CASSLDRGNEQFF. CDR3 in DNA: TGTGCCAGCAGTTTAGACAGGGGGAATGAGCAGTTCTTC.